This T cell receptor beta chain was identified during a study of long-term antiretroviral therapy in people with HIV. Turning to the study itself: Earliest sampling preceded the 2015 immediate-ART recommendation by about a decade.

Looked up from germline, CDR1 is MGHDK and CDR2 is SYGVNS. Between the trimmed V and J ends, which lost 2 bases and 6 bases, there was a span of 14 bases. CDR3 size: 15 residues. Researchers ran immunoSEQ v3.0 at survey level. Libraries were prepared by immunoSEQ multiplex PCR; TCRdb keeps only in-frame clonotypes and omits some of them. The table lists about 21,000 clones, around 82% of them singletons. The sequences come from unsorted PBMCs, collected at the start of antiretroviral therapy. This sequence joins TRBV25-1 and TRBJ2-1; possibly TRBD1 for D (6 bases). The sequence was obtained from a man aged 50-59 years with HIV. The CDR3 is CASSEPARGPNEQFF. In nucleotides, the CDR3 is TGTGCCAGCAGTGAACCGGCCAGGGGTCCCAATGAGCAGTTCTTC.